A selection of T cell receptor beta chains follows, all from one sample in a study of response to subunit inactivated influenza vaccine. Each CDR3 protein gets one entry after TCRdb re-called the RT-PCR reads with MiXCR. The top ten clones hold about 7.6% of a sample with roughly 650,000 distinct CDR3 sequences, 14% of them seen once. Sequenced here: PBMCs from blood, sampled less than 15 days before vaccination. The receptors shown here come from a man aged 45 to 65 who received an inactivated influenza vaccine. CDR3s leave out the opening cysteine and the closing phenylalanine or tryptophan. Fields, in order: V gene, clone size, CDR3 length, J gene, CDR3 protein. Clone size is given for some rows only: seen once, a few or many times, or a class if the clone is expanded.

v_gene: TRBV27; abundance: few; len: 14; j_gene: TRBJ2-7; CDR3aa: ASSLRGSTRWYEQY
v_gene: TRBV12-3/TRBV12-4; abundance: .; len: 14; j_gene: TRBJ2-7; CDR3aa: ASSPLLAGHAYEQY
v_gene: TRBV27; abundance: few; len: 14; j_gene: TRBJ2-4; CDR3aa: ASSSIPLAGTNIQY
v_gene: TRBV28; abundance: few; len: 13; j_gene: TRBJ2-1; CDR3aa: ASSSQGALYNEQF
v_gene: TRBV12-5; abundance: few; len: 12; j_gene: TRBJ2-1; CDR3aa: ASENSGRAGEQF
v_gene: TRBV7-6; abundance: many; len: 18; j_gene: TRBJ2-1; CDR3aa: ASSLWETSGLTSLRNEQF
v_gene: TRBV2; abundance: .; len: 15; j_gene: TRBJ2-2; CDR3aa: ASSVHRVMRVTGELF
v_gene: TRBV7-8; abundance: few; len: 13; j_gene: TRBJ2-7; CDR3aa: ASSPGSGSLYEQY
v_gene: TRBV24-1; abundance: many; len: 13; j_gene: TRBJ1-5; CDR3aa: ATSDPDRPNQPQH
v_gene: TRBV7-2; abundance: few; len: 14; j_gene: TRBJ2-5; CDR3aa: ASSLKTGVPQETQY
v_gene: TRBV7-9; abundance: few; len: 14; j_gene: TRBJ2-5; CDR3aa: ASSLRARGPQETQY
v_gene: TRBV7-8; abundance: .; len: 13; j_gene: TRBJ1-2; CDR3aa: ASSLEARGSYGYT
v_gene: TRBV27; abundance: .; len: 15; j_gene: TRBJ1-2; CDR3aa: ASSRIRPGDRGYGYT
v_gene: TRBV6-6; abundance: .; len: 9; j_gene: TRBJ1-2; CDR3aa: ASSYSNGYT
v_gene: TRBV20-1; abundance: few; len: 11; j_gene: TRBJ2-7; CDR3aa: SARGPLAYEQY
v_gene: TRBV7-2; abundance: .; len: 15; j_gene: TRBJ2-3; CDR3aa: ACSSRTGGPSTDTQY
v_gene: TRBV21-1; abundance: .; len: 17; j_gene: TRBJ2-1; CDR3aa: ASSNTKLTGTSGENEQF
v_gene: TRBV20-1; abundance: many; len: 14; j_gene: TRBJ2-7; CDR3aa: SARDTRDWYLYEQY
v_gene: TRBV15; abundance: few; len: 12; j_gene: TRBJ2-7; CDR3aa: ATSRVRGDYEQY
v_gene: TRBV4-3; abundance: .; len: 14; j_gene: TRBJ2-7; CDR3aa: ASSQDWRGAGHEQY
v_gene: TRBV21-1; abundance: few; len: 14; j_gene: TRBJ2-7; CDR3aa: ASSKGSGGARREQY
v_gene: TRBV4-3; abundance: .; len: 12; j_gene: TRBJ2-1; CDR3aa: ASSQAGGVDEQF
v_gene: TRBV20-1; abundance: many; len: 13; j_gene: TRBJ2-3; CDR3aa: SARDSWASTDTQY
v_gene: TRBV7-2; abundance: few; len: 14; j_gene: TRBJ2-2; CDR3aa: ASSPGRVQNTGELF
v_gene: TRBV4-3; abundance: many; len: 14; j_gene: TRBJ2-1; CDR3aa: ASSQDDVSSYNEQF
v_gene: TRBV9; abundance: .; len: 13; j_gene: TRBJ2-5; CDR3aa: ASSVEDRGLETQY
v_gene: TRBV2; abundance: .; len: 14; j_gene: TRBJ2-3; CDR3aa: ASSDPGRGSTDTQY
v_gene: TRBV24-1; abundance: few; len: 14; j_gene: TRBJ2-7; CDR3aa: ATSDSGIGPLYEQY
v_gene: TRBV5-1; abundance: .; len: 12; j_gene: TRBJ2-1; CDR3aa: ASSRAGEHNEQF
v_gene: TRBV6-1; abundance: few; len: 13; j_gene: TRBJ2-7; CDR3aa: ASSETAGTGHEQY
v_gene: TRBV6-1; abundance: few; len: 13; j_gene: TRBJ2-5; CDR3aa: ASSRLGGLQETQY
v_gene: TRBV20-1; abundance: few; len: 12; j_gene: TRBJ2-5; CDR3aa: SASVRQGRETQY
v_gene: TRBV12-3/TRBV12-4; abundance: few; len: 13; j_gene: TRBJ2-3; CDR3aa: ASSLQAGGLNTQY
v_gene: TRBV2; abundance: few; len: 10; j_gene: TRBJ1-4; CDR3aa: ASSPGREKLF
v_gene: TRBV20-1; abundance: .; len: 10; j_gene: TRBJ1-5; CDR3aa: SAPTQGQPQH
v_gene: TRBV11-2; abundance: few; len: 16; j_gene: TRBJ2-6; CDR3aa: ASSLWDRGYSGANVLT
v_gene: TRBV12-3/TRBV12-4; abundance: few; len: 18; j_gene: TRBJ2-5; CDR3aa: ASSTLGLAGAPSNQETQY
v_gene: TRBV28; abundance: .; len: 15; j_gene: TRBJ2-7; CDR3aa: ASTLGRGGTAKRGQY
v_gene: TRBV14; abundance: many; len: 11; j_gene: TRBJ2-2; CDR3aa: ASSQDRTGELF
v_gene: TRBV7-9; abundance: many; len: 11; j_gene: TRBJ2-3; CDR3aa: ASSLVIWETQY
v_gene: TRBV20-1; abundance: few; len: 14; j_gene: TRBJ2-7; CDR3aa: SASETSGGVSYEQY
v_gene: TRBV20-1; abundance: once; len: 10; j_gene: TRBJ2-7; CDR3aa: SATGTNYEQY
v_gene: TRBV20-1; abundance: many; len: 13; j_gene: TRBJ2-7; CDR3aa: SARDRFGLDYEQY
v_gene: TRBV6-1; abundance: few; len: 12; j_gene: TRBJ2-5; CDR3aa: ASKRTLLGETQY
v_gene: TRBV10-3; abundance: .; len: 11; j_gene: TRBJ1-5; CDR3aa: AIRGRGDQPQH
v_gene: TRBV27; abundance: few; len: 16; j_gene: TRBJ2-2; CDR3aa: ASSLGTGATTNTGELF
v_gene: TRBV20-1; abundance: .; len: 14; j_gene: TRBJ2-1; CDR3aa: SARDLLAGSYNEQF
v_gene: TRBV4-2; abundance: .; len: 13; j_gene: TRBJ2-7; CDR3aa: ASSQDRGRLYEQY
v_gene: TRBV12-3/TRBV12-4; abundance: few; len: 13; j_gene: TRBJ2-1; CDR3aa: ASSLWSSGDNEQF
v_gene: TRBV7-9; abundance: .; len: 13; j_gene: TRBJ1-4; CDR3aa: ASSHRDHTNEKLF
v_gene: TRBV27; abundance: few; len: 13; j_gene: TRBJ1-2; CDR3aa: ASSSAGGDDYGYT
v_gene: TRBV30; abundance: .; len: 11; j_gene: TRBJ2-5; CDR3aa: AWSRGRRETQY
v_gene: TRBV7-8; abundance: .; len: 14; j_gene: TRBJ1-4; CDR3aa: ASSIDRVTTNEKLF
v_gene: TRBV9; abundance: few; len: 14; j_gene: TRBJ2-3; CDR3aa: ASSVGTSGRLNTQY
v_gene: TRBV5-1; abundance: .; len: 14; j_gene: TRBJ2-3; CDR3aa: ASTLLAGVMTDTQY